Detailed here is one TCR beta chain. With 6 bases clipped from V and 9 bases from J, the junction kept 7 bases outside the gene matches. The CDR3 spans 14 residues. Germline V gene sequence: CDR1 MDHEN, CDR2 SYDVKM. This entry comes from a study of blood T cell repertoires in COVID-19. Study background: In each case, the material was cDNA or gDNA derived from T cells, B-cell-depleted T cells, or PBMCs.

Per the original data handling: It was from reference gene primer amplification that nucleated cell counts were estimated. Clones were sequenced by immunoSEQ multiplex PCR, and TCRdb holds only the in-frame ones, with some missing. Clonal size and the V and J genes are those of that table, whereas D and trimming came from the DNA. In the table there are about 98,000 clones, 65% to 85% of which are singletons. This chain links TRBV28 with TRBJ1-6; 8 nucleotides agree with TRBD1. The clonotype originates from an elderly woman with acute or convalescent COVID-19. The sequenced sample was peripheral blood. The CDR3 DNA follows: TGTGCCAGCAGAACACAGGGGGATCCTTCACCCCTCCACTTT. Translated, it gives CASRTQGDPSPLHF.